The present TCR beta chain was sequenced within a study of blood T cell repertoires in COVID-19. Between the trimmed V and J ends, which lost 0 bases and 9 bases, there was a span of 9 bases. Germline lookup yields CDR1 LGHDT and CDR2 YNNKEL (reference sequence). The CDR3 is 13 residues long. Here immunoSEQ multiplex PCR was the method, and the copy in TCRdb shows in-frame clones only, minus some. The sample has about 42,000 clones; around nine tenths are singletons. This receptor was taken from a man aged 45-65 years with active COVID-19. The sequencing sample was made of peripheral blood. The chain employs TRBV3-1 (or the pseudogene TRBV3-2) and TRBJ2-1; D perhaps matches TRBD2 (5 bases). The CDR3 here is CASSQDLAREQFF. CDR3 in DNA: TGTGCCAGCAGCCAAGATTTAGCGCGTGAGCAGTTCTTC.